This entry lists 9 T cell receptor beta chains sequenced from one sample in a study of blood T cell repertoires in COVID-19. Sequenced by immunoSEQ multiplex PCR; TCRdb stores in-frame clones only, minus some. The data contain approximately 35,000 clones, approximately 85% of them singletons. Sequencing was done on a sample of peripheral blood. These receptors all come from an elderly man with active COVID-19.

The CDR3 DNA sequence: TGTGCCAGCAGCGCCGCCCTCCTAGGGGCCAACGTCCTGACTTTC. Translated: CASSAALLGANVLTF. The V call is TRBV9, the J call TRBJ2-6, with unresolved D. The V gene's germline CDR1 is SGDLS and CDR2 YYNGEE. V was shortened by 3 bases and J by 4 bases, with 11 bases between the two germline ends. The CDR3 sequence is 15 residues long.

The chain is built from TRBV5-1 and TRBJ1-1; D gene unclear. CDR3 length: 13 residues. V was cut by 2 bases and J by 1 base, with 6 bases left in between. Looked up from germline, CDR1 is SGHRS and CDR2 is YFSETQ. The CDR3 protein is CASSFMANTEAFF. The DNA of the CDR3 is TGCGCCAGCAGCTTTATGGCGAACACTGAAGCTTTCTTT.

V is TRBV23-1 and J is TRBJ2-7; TRBD2 is a possible D gene (6 bases). TRBV23-1 carries the ORF label, with uncertain function. The CDR3 covers 16 residues. With 6 bases removed from V and 7 bases from J, the gap between germline ends came to 25 bases. The CDR3 DNA reads TGCGCCAGCAGCCCAAAACCACAGCGGGCTAGGGGAGAGCAGTACTTC. Translation gives CASSPKPQRARGEQYF.

The V gene is TRBV5-5, the J gene TRBJ2-5, with D possibly matching TRBD1 (5 bases). Germline V lookup: CDR1 SGHKS, CDR2 YYEKEE (reference sequence). The CDR3 has 13 residues. V was cut by 5 bases and J by 5 bases, with 13 bases left in between. The chain's CDR3 is CASSELYRETQYF. The CDR3 coding sequence is TGTGCCAGCAGTGAGTTATACAGGGAGACCCAGTACTTC.

CDR3 loop: CASSYGSGGATDTQYF. The CDR3, as DNA: TGTGCCAGCAGTTACGGCAGCGGGGGGGCCACAGATACGCAGTATTTT. The chain recombines TRBV6-5 with TRBJ2-3, with 10 bases lining up with TRBD2. The CDR3 contains 16 residues. V gave up 2 bases and J gave up 2 bases; unmatched junction bases: 4. Germline V gene sequence: CDR1 MNHEY, CDR2 SVGAGI.

A remark on this clone: The limits of the CDR3 on the DNA are not certain, so only TCRdb's listed CDR3 is given. This chain joins TRBV21-1 and TRBJ2-3; TRBD2 was called by the table and not checked on the DNA. TRBV21-1 is termed a pseudogene. The CDR3 is 15 residues long, counting both termini. The CDR3 spells CASSMVAGGTDTQYF.

The CDR3 region is CASRSSGGGTVTQYF. CDR3 bases: TGTGCCAGTAGATCTAGCGGGGGCGGTACAGTGACCCAGTACTTC. J is TRBJ2-5 and V is TRBV19; TRBD2 agrees at 10 bases. This CDR3 is built from 15 residues. From germline, CDR1 is LNHDA and CDR2 SQIVND (reference sequence). V lost 6 bases to trimming and J lost 7 bases; unmatched junction nucleotides: 11.

This clone was recorded a few times. The chain recombines TRBV27 with TRBJ2-7, with TRBD2 identical over 8 bases. Germline lookup yields CDR1 MNHEY and CDR2 SMNVEV (reference sequence). V lost 0 bases to trimming and J lost 4 bases; unmatched junction nucleotides: 5. The CDR3 sequence is 15 residues long. The CDR3 region is CASSLSRGGAYEQYF. The CDR3 DNA is TGTGCCAGCAGTTTATCACGGGGGGGCGCTTACGAGCAGTACTTC.

This rearrangement joins TRBV30 to TRBJ2-5; perhaps TRBD2 as D (6 bases). Looked up from germline, CDR1 is GTSNPN and CDR2 is SVGIG (reference sequence). The CDR3 length is 16 residues. V lost 0 bases to trimming and J lost 7 bases, with 21 bases between them. The CDR3 sequence is CAWSVGTSTGVGTQYF. For the CDR3, the DNA is TGTGCCTGGAGTGTAGGTACCAGTACGGGAGTGGGGACCCAGTACTTC.